This is a list of T cell receptor beta chains from one sample in a study of blood T cell repertoires in COVID-19. Some clones are missing from TCRdb's copy, which holds only in-frame ones; the method was immunoSEQ multiplex PCR. The sample records roughly 200,000 clones, less than 90% being singletons. The sequenced sample was PBMCs or T cells enriched from blood (not recorded which). These receptors were taken from a woman aged 25 to 39 who had been exposed to COVID-19. The CDR3 runs from the conserved cysteine through the conserved F or W. The order of the fields is clone size, V gene, J gene, D gene, CDR3 DNA, CDR3 protein. The D gene is left open where the match is weak. Only part of the rows carry a size: once, few, many, or a class if the clone is expanded.

>-|TRBV5-1|TRBJ2-7|-
TGCGCCAGCAGCTTGGACCCGAGCTCCTACGAGCAGTACTTC
CASSLDPSSYEQYF
>few|TRBV9|TRBJ1-1|TRBD1
TGTGCCAGCAGCGTTGGGACAGGGACTGAAGCTTTCTTT
CASSVGTGTEAFF
>-|TRBV7-3|TRBJ1-1|-
TGTGCCAGCAGCTCCGGCGGGCGGGGTGCTGAAGCTTTCTTT
CASSSGGRGAEAFF
>-|TRBV9|TRBJ2-3|-
TGTGCCAGCAGCGACCACAGGGTTTCTAGCACAGATACGCAGTATTTT
CASSDHRVSSTDTQYF
>once|TRBV30|TRBJ1-4|-
TGTGCCTGGAGTGGAGTTCTCAATGAAAAACTGTTTTTT
CAWSGVLNEKLFF
>-|TRBV4-1|TRBJ2-2|-
TGCGCCAGCAGCCAAGATCGGTCCACCGGGGAGCTGTTTTTT
CASSQDRSTGELFF
>-|TRBV5-4|TRBJ2-2|-
TGTGCCAGCAGCTTGGTCTATAGGGGGAACACCGGGGAGCTGTTTTTT
CASSLVYRGNTGELFF
>-|TRBV19|TRBJ1-1|-
TGTGCCAGTAGTGCCGACGGGGTGAACACTGAAGCTTTCTTT
CASSADGVNTEAFF
>-|TRBV11-1|TRBJ1-6|-
TGTGCCAGCAGCTTGGGATCTGGGGCCAGTTCACCCCTCCACTTT
CASSLGSGASSPLHF
>-|TRBV11-2|TRBJ2-5|TRBD2
TGTGCCAGCAGCGTCCGGACTAGCGGGGGGGCCAGTCGGTCCCAGTACTTC
CASSVRTSGGASRSQYF
>-|TRBV3-1/TRBV3-2|TRBJ1-5|-
TGTGCCAGCAGCCAAGGGCAGTTCAATCAGCCCCAGCATTTT
CASSQGQFNQPQHF
>-|TRBV9|TRBJ2-2|TRBD2
TGTGCCAGCAGCTTCAAACTAGCGGGGAGCACCGGGGAGCTGTTTTTT
CASSFKLAGSTGELFF
>few|TRBV5-8|TRBJ2-2|-
TGTGCCAGCAGCTGGACAGAAACCGGGGAGCTGTTTTTT
CASSWTETGELFF
>-|TRBV25-1|TRBJ1-2|-
TGTGCCAGCAGTGAGATGGGAGAAGACTATGGCTACACCTTC
CASSEMGEDYGYTF
>few|TRBV11-2|TRBJ2-7|-
TGTGCCAGCAGCTTCCGGGTCATTAATTCTTACGAGCAGTACTTC
CASSFRVINSYEQYF
>-|TRBV19|TRBJ1-1|TRBD1
TGTGCCAGTAGCGGCCGGGGACAGGGTTTGAACACTGAAGCTTTCTTT
CASSGRGQGLNTEAFF
>-|TRBV9|TRBJ2-1|TRBD2
TGTGCCAGCAGCGCGACTAGCGGGGGCCCGTTGACTGAGGAGTTCTTC
CASSATSGGPLTEEFF
>-|TRBV2|TRBJ1-1|TRBD1
TGTGCCAGCAGTCGCGGGACAGGGGGCACTGAAGCTTTCTTT
CASSRGTGGTEAFF
>-|TRBV30|TRBJ2-3|-
TGTGCCTGGACCCGCCTGTCCAGGGGACCTACAGATACGCAGTATTTT
CAWTRLSRGPTDTQYF
>-|TRBV14|TRBJ1-2|TRBD1
TGTGCCAGCAGCCAAGGGACAGGGGGACTTTTAGGCTACACCTTC
CASSQGTGGLLGYTF
>-|TRBV4-1|TRBJ2-7|TRBD2
TGCGCCAGCAGCATCGGGACTAGCCCTCACCGGTCCTACGAGCAGTACTTC
CASSIGTSPHRSYEQYF
>-|TRBV4-2|TRBJ1-6|-
TGTGCCAGCCGCGAGGGGGAGTCCTATAATTCACCCCTCCACTTT
CASREGESYNSPLHF
>-|TRBV3-1/TRBV3-2|TRBJ2-2|-
TGTGCCAGCAGCCAAGGAGGGTTCGCCGGGGAGCTGTTTTTT
CASSQGGFAGELFF
>-|TRBV19|TRBJ2-5|TRBD1
TGTGCCAGTAGTATAGCACGACAGGGTTCAGAGACCCAGTACTTC
CASSIARQGSETQYF
>once|TRBV19|TRBJ1-2|-
TGTGCCAGTAGCGCCAGGGAGGAGAATGGCTACACCTTC
CASSAREENGYTF
>-|TRBV5-4|TRBJ1-6|TRBD1
TGTGCCAGCAGCTTATTGACAGGCAGGGGGAATTCACCCCTCCACTTT
CASSLLTGRGNSPLHF
>-|TRBV9|TRBJ1-1|TRBD1
TGTGCCAGCAGCGGCGGGACAGGGGGCTTGAACACTGAAGCTTTCTTT
CASSGGTGGLNTEAFF
>-|TRBV12-5|TRBJ1-5|TRBD1
TGTGCTAGTGGTTTAGGACAGGGCGGCAATCAGCCCCAGCATTTT
CASGLGQGGNQPQHF
>-|TRBV19|TRBJ2-4|-
TGTGCCAGTAGTATAGATAGGGGGAACATTCAGTACTTC
CASSIDRGNIQYF
>-|TRBV11-2|TRBJ2-1|TRBD2
TGTGCCAGCAGCCGGACTAGCGGGGGGTCCACCTACAATGAGCAGTTCTTC
CASSRTSGGSTYNEQFF
>-|TRBV27|TRBJ2-6|TRBD1
TGTGCCAGCAGTTTATTCGCGGACAGGGCACCATCTGGGGCCAACGTCCTGACTTTC
CASSLFADRAPSGANVLTF
>-|TRBV7-8|TRBJ1-6|-
TGTGCCAGCAGCTTAGTGGGAGGGGATAATTCACCCCTCCACTTT
CASSLVGGDNSPLHF
>-|TRBV3-1/TRBV3-2|TRBJ1-5|TRBD1
TGTGCCAGCAGCCCAGGGACAGGAGGGGATCAGCCCCAGCATTTT
CASSPGTGGDQPQHF
>few|TRBV27|TRBJ1-2|-
TGTGCCAGCAGCCAGCGCCGAGGAATTTATGGCTACACCTTC
CASSQRRGIYGYTF
>few|TRBV21-1|TRBJ1-4|-
TGTGCCAGCAGTCCACCCCGGGGAATTAATGAAAAACTGTTTTTT
CASSPPRGINEKLFF